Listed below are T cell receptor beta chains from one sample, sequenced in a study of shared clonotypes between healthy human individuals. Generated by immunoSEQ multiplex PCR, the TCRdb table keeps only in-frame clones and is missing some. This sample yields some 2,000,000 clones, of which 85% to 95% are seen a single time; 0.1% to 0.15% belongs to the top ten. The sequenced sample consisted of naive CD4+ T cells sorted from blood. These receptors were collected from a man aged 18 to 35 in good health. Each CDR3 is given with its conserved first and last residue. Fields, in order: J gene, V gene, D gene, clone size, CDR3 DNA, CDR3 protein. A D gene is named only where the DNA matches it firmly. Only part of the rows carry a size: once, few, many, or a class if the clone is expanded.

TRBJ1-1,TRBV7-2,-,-,TGTGCCAGCAGCATTAGGCTGAACACTGAAGCTTTCTTT,CASSIRLNTEAFF
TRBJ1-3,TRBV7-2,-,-,TGTGCCAGCAGCTTAGTCGTCAGCTCTGGAAACACCATATATTTT,CASSLVVSSGNTIYF
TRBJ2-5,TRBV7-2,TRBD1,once,TGTGCCAGCAGCTTGGGACAGGGGGCAGAGACCCAGTACTTC,CASSLGQGAETQYF
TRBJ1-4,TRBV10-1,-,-,TGCGCCAGCAGTGAATCAGCGGGTGTTGGAAAACTGTTTTTT,CASSESAGVGKLFF
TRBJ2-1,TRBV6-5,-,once,TGTGCCAGCAGGCAAGGACAGTGGAATGAGCAGTTCTTC,CASRQGQWNEQFF
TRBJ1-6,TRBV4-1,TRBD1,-,TGCGCCAGCAGCCAAGTGAACAGGGGAAGGAATTCACCCCTCCACTTT,CASSQVNRGRNSPLHF
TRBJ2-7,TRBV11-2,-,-,TGTGCCAGCAGCCGAGGGGGAATTCACTACGAGCAGTACTTC,CASSRGGIHYEQYF
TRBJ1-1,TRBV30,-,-,TGTGCCTGGAGTGGGGTGAACACTGAAGCTTTCTTT,CAWSGVNTEAFF
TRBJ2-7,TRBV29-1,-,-,TGCAGCGTTGCGTCAAGTTCCTACGAGCAGTACTTC,CSVASSSYEQYF
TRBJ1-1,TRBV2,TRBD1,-,TGTGCCAGCAGTGAATGGACAGGGGGCTACACTGAAGCTTTCTTT,CASSEWTGGYTEAFF
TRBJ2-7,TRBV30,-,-,TGTGCCTGGAGTGCCCCCACAGAGAACTACGAGCAGTACTTC,CAWSAPTENYEQYF
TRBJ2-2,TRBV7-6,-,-,TGTGCCAGCAGCTTAGCGAGGCAGGGAGGCGCCGGGGAGCTGTTTTTT,CASSLARQGGAGELFF
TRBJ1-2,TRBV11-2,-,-,TGTGCCAGCAGCCCCCCGGGGGGATCTAACTATGGCTACACCTTC,CASSPPGGSNYGYTF
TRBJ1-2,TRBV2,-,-,TGTGCCAGCCACCATACTACACAGAACTATGGCTACACCTTC,CASHHTTQNYGYTF
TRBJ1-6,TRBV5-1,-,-,TGCGCCAGCAGCTTGGAGGGGGGGAAAAGCTCCTATAATTCACCCCTCCACTTT,CASSLEGGKSSYNSPLHF
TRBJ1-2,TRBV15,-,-,TGTGCCACCAGAGACTCGGCGAAAAGCTATGGCTACACCTTC,CATRDSAKSYGYTF
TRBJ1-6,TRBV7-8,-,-,TGTGCCAGCAGCTTAGGAGGCGCTCTGGGGTCACCCCTCCACTTT,CASSLGGALGSPLHF